Presented here are 20 T cell receptor beta chains from one specimen sequenced in a study of beta chain features in type 1 diabetes (dated by TCRdb to the late 2010s). To prepare the library, the immunoSEQ multiplex PCR assay was applied. All of the isolated RNA was reverse transcribed with the High Capacity cDNA Reverse Transcription Kit, so expressed TCRB transcripts were sequenced. TCRdb took this table from immuneACCESS and kept in-frame rearrangements with V and J called. Such tables lack part of the clones; where checked against another copy, unresolved V genes explain under half of the gap, and the rest is unexplained. This sample is represented by more than 300,000 clones; 9.3% of them were singletons. Approximately 1% of the sample comes from the top ten. Antigens for these TCRs are unknown. What the authors observed across the whole study: A moderate but significant shortening of TCRB CDR3 length was observed in type 1 diabetes patients in all four CD4+ subsets.

Sequencing input: central memory CD4+ T cells from blood. Receptors were obtained from a man between 25 and 39 years old with type 1 diabetes.

In its sample, this clone was seen a few times. The chain's CDR3 is CASSQDWSTDTQYF. The CDR3 nucleotides are TGCGCCAGCAGCCAAGATTGGAGCACAGATACGCAGTATTTT. This sequence joins TRBV4-1 and TRBJ2-3; D is uncertain. This CDR3 has 14 amino acids. Trimming stripped 0 bases from V and 0 bases from J, with 4 bases between. Germline CDR1 is MGHRA and CDR2 is YSYEKL.

In this sample, this clone turned up a few times. V and J are TRBV2 and TRBJ1-4; the D gene is possibly TRBD1 (6 bases). V lost 2 bases to trimming and J lost 8 bases, with 18 bases between them. In germline, CDR1 is SNHLY, CDR2 FYNNEI. The CDR3 runs to 16 residues. The CDR3 spells CASSESVGAAWEKLFF. The CDR3 nucleotides are TGTGCCAGCAGTGAAAGTGTGGGGGCAGCCTGGGAAAAACTGTTTTTT.

The rearrangement links TRBV5-4 to TRBJ2-5; 14 bases are a match to TRBD2. Germline V gene lookup returns CDR1 SGHNT and CDR2 YYREEE (reference sequence). The CDR3 covers 16 residues. The J segment lost 3 bases and the V segment lost 4 bases, leaving 5 bases of the junction unmatched. The CDR3, as DNA: TGTGCCAGCAGCCCGACTAGCGGGGGGGCCGAAGAGACCCAGTACTTC. This encodes CASSPTSGGAEETQYF.

V is TRBV10-3 and J is TRBJ1-6; D unclear. Trimming took off 0 bases at V and 8 bases at J, with 8 bases between the two ends. The CDR3 loop spans 14 amino acids. The V gene's germline CDR1 is ENHRY and CDR2 SYGVKD. The CDR3 bases are TGTGCCATCAGTGAGTCGGGTAGAGATTCACCCCTCCACTTT. Residues: CAISESGRDSPLHF.

This clone was recorded at least ten times. The chain links TRBV11-2 to TRBJ1-6, with D possibly matching TRBD1 (5 bases). The CDR3 extends over 16 amino acids. Trimming took 5 bases from V and 10 from J, leaving 21 bases between them. Germline assignment: CDR1 SGHAT and CDR2 FQNNGV. The CDR3 nucleotides are TGTGCCAGCAGCCTGGGGCAGGGCTGGGCCGGATCACCCCTCCACTTT. Protein sequence: CASSLGQGWAGSPLHF.

The table lists this clone with a few counts. The rearrangement joins TRBV5-1 to TRBJ2-1; D may be TRBD2 (5 bases). V was trimmed by 0 bases and J by 7 bases, leaving 11 bases between them. The germline gives CDR1 SGHRS, CDR2 YFSETQ. CDR3 size: 14 residues. The CDR3 region has the DNA TGCGCCAGCAGCTTGGTACCCAGCGGAAATGAGCAGTTCTTC. Translating it yields CASSLVPSGNEQFF.

The sample holds a few counts of this clone. The DNA for the CDR3 is TGTGCCAGCAGTTACTCCACTAGCGGCAATGAGCAGTTCTTC. The encoded protein is CASSYSTSGNEQFF. The chain uses TRBV6-5 and TRBJ2-1; 8 positions agree with TRBD2. Losses at the gene ends were 0 bases for V and 6 bases for J; bases not matched to a gene: 1. This CDR3 has 14 amino acids. Germline values: CDR1 MNHEY, CDR2 SVGAGI.

This clone was seen only a few times. Other DNA sequences of this sample code for an identical CDR3. V and J are TRBV30 and TRBJ2-5, with TRBD2 matching over 9 bases. Germline V CDR1 and CDR2: GTSNPN, SVGIG (reference sequence). This CDR3 is 15 amino acids long. Trimming removed 2 bases from V and 4 bases from J; junction bases left unmatched: 8. The CDR3 is CAWSFPAGGRETQYF. For the CDR3, the DNA is TGTGCCTGGAGTTTTCCAGCGGGGGGTCGAGAGACCCAGTACTTC.

V is TRBV7-2 and J is TRBJ2-2; TRBD2 aligns across 7 bases. Looked up from germline, CDR1 is SGHTA and CDR2 is FQGNSA. V trimming: 3 bases; J trimming: 3 bases; junction bases outside the gene matches: 10. CDR3 length: 17 residues. Here the CDR3 DNA reads TGTGCCAGCAGCTTCCCCTCTAGCGGCGGGGACACCGGGGAGCTGTTTTTT. Translating gives CASSFPSSGGDTGELFF. The full variable domain, its missing parts supplied by reference TRBV7-2 and TRBJ2-2, is GAGVSQSPSNKVTEKGKDVELRCDPISGHTALYWYRQSLGQGLEFLIYFQGNSAPDKSGLPSDRFSAERTGGSVSTLTIQRTQQEDSAVYLCASSFPSSGGDTGELFFGEGSRLTVL.

The chain combines TRBV7-6 with TRBJ1-4; the D gene is possibly TRBD1 (5 bases). V gave up 1 base and J gave up 3 bases, with 6 bases separating them. CDR1 and CDR2 (germline): SGHVS, FNYEAQ. The length of the CDR3 is 14 residues. CDR3 nucleotides: TGTGCCAGCAGCTTAGAGGGGCCTAATGAAAAACTGTTTTTT. This translates into CASSLEGPNEKLFF.

The chain recombines TRBV4-1 with TRBJ2-1; possibly TRBD2 for D (6 bases). The germline CDR1 and CDR2 sequences are MGHRA and YSYEKL. The V end lost 4 bases, the J end lost 0 bases, and 10 bases lay between the germline ends. This CDR3 has 15 amino acids. The CDR3 nucleotides read TGCGCCAGCAGCCGTGACGGGAGCTCCTACAATGAGCAGTTCTTC. Its translation is CASSRDGSSYNEQFF.

This clone was found many times. The J gene is TRBJ2-5, the V gene TRBV23-1; TRBD1 agrees at 8 bases. TRBV23-1 is flagged as an ORF with uncertain function. V gave up 0 bases and J gave up 5 bases; unmatched junction bases: 8. The CDR3 extends over 16 amino acids. The CDR3 DNA is TGCGCCAGCAGTCAATCGATGCAGGGGGCGCTTGAGACCCAGTACTTC. As protein: CASSQSMQGALETQYF.

A few counts support this clone. The rearrangement uses TRBV27 and TRBJ2-7; the match to TRBD1 covers 9 bases. Looked up from germline, CDR1 is MNHEY and CDR2 is SMNVEV (reference sequence). V lost 3 bases, J lost 0 bases, and 9 bases stayed unmatched. The CDR3 contains 17 residues. Written as DNA, the CDR3 is TGTGCCAGCAGTTTCGGAAGACAGGGGGGCGTCTCCTACGAGCAGTACTTC. Translated, it gives CASSFGRQGGVSYEQYF.

This clone was seen at least ten times. The J gene is TRBJ1-6, the V gene TRBV14; D might be TRBD1 (6 bases). The CDR3 is made up of 14 amino acids. The germline V gene encodes CDR1 SGHDN and CDR2 FVKESK. Trimming shortened V by 3 bases and J by 10 bases, and 13 bases separated the two germline ends. CDR3 in DNA: TGTGCCAGCAGCCACGCCAGGGGTGGATCACCCCTCCACTTT. This translates into CASSHARGGSPLHF. Full variable domain (remainder filled in from reference TRBV14 and TRBJ1-6): EAGVTQFPSHSVIEKGQTVTLRCDPISGHDNLYWYRRVMGKEIKFLLHFVKESKQDESGMPNNRFLAERTGGTYSTLKVQPAELEDSGVYFCASSHARGGSPLHFGNGTRLTVT.

The rearrangement uses TRBV20-1 and TRBJ2-7, with 7 bases matching TRBD2. The CDR3 has 11 amino acids. Germline V gene sequence: CDR1 DFQATT, CDR2 SNEGSKA (reference sequence). Trimming removed 8 bases from V and 5 bases from J; junction bases left unmatched: 6. The CDR3 reads CSFGGNDEQYF. For the CDR3, the DNA is TGCAGTTTCGGGGGGAACGACGAGCAGTACTTC.

CDR3 bases: TGCGCCAGCAGCCGAGGGAACACAGGAGGGGGGGAGACCCAGTACTTC. Translating gives CASSRGNTGGGETQYF. The chain combines TRBV4-3 with TRBJ2-5, with D perhaps matching TRBD1 or TRBD2 (6 bases each). Per the germline V gene, CDR1 is LGHNA and CDR2 is YSLEER. The CDR3 spans 16 residues. V shed 4 bases and J shed 5 bases, with 20 bases lying between them.

This chain connects TRBV4-1 to TRBJ2-7; 8 nucleotides align to TRBD1. Germline V gene lookup returns CDR1 MGHRA and CDR2 YSYEKL. V dropped 3 bases and J dropped 2; count of bases not matched to a gene: 6. CDR3 length: 15 residues. The CDR3 DNA reads TGCGCCAGCAGCCATCAGGGGGCATCCACCTACGAGCAGTACTTC. Translation gives CASSHQGASTYEQYF.

The chain employs TRBV30 and TRBJ1-1; D may be TRBD1 (6 bases). V was cut by 3 bases and J by 7 bases, with 18 bases left in between. In germline, CDR1 is GTSNPN, CDR2 SVGIG (reference sequence). CDR3 size: 14 residues. CDR3 bases: TGTGCCTGGAGCAATCAGCGGGGGGCCAATGAAGCTTTCTTT. Amino acid sequence: CAWSNQRGANEAFF.

This clone came up many times. The genes are TRBV4-3 and TRBJ2-5, with D tentatively TRBD2 (6 bases). Germline loops: CDR1 LGHNA, CDR2 YSLEER. Trimming shortened V by 1 base and J by 7 bases, and 16 bases separated the two germline ends. The length of the CDR3 is 15 residues. In DNA form, the CDR3 reads TGCGCCAGCAGCCAAGCCACGGGACTCCCGGGGACCCAGTACTTC. This codes for CASSQATGLPGTQYF.

The chain combines TRBV29-1 with TRBJ2-6; D is possibly TRBD1 or TRBD2 (5 bases each). Germline V lookup: CDR1 SQVTM, CDR2 ANQGSEA. V dropped 7 bases and J dropped 0 bases, with 16 bases sitting between them. This CDR3 spans 16 amino acids. The chain's CDR3 is CSARGRVGSGANVLTF. The DNA for the CDR3 is TGCAGCGCTAGGGGACGGGTAGGCTCTGGGGCCAACGTCCTGACTTTC. Using reference TRBV29-1 and TRBJ2-6 for the parts outside the CDR3, the full variable domain is SAVISQKPSRDICQRGTSLTIQCQVDSQVTMMFWYRQQPGQSLTLIATANQGSEATYESGFVIDKFPISRPNLTFSTLTVSNMSPEDSSIYLCSARGRVGSGANVLTFGAGSRLTVL.